This is a list of T cell receptor beta chains from one sample in a study of identical twins. TCRdb passed the 5' RACE reads through MiXCR, listing each CDR3 protein once. This table has roughly 770,000 distinct CDR3 sequences, about 18% appearing once. Separately, the same data were catalogued under a study of T cells expressing NK-cell markers.

The material sequenced was PBMCs. The receptors derive from a woman between 18 and 29 years old in good health. Both conserved end residues are part of each CDR3. The D gene is left open where the match is weak. Expanded clones are given a class, and other clones once, few, many or no size at all.

CDR3 protein,CDR3 DNA,V gene,D gene,clone size,J gene
CSARYSGGDNEQFF,TGCAGTGCTAGATATAGCGGGGGGGACAATGAGCAGTTCTTC,TRBV20-1,TRBD2,few,TRBJ2-1
CASTPNWEDTQYF,TGTGCCAGCACTCCGAATTGGGAGGATACGCAGTATTTT,TRBV7-9,NA,few,TRBJ2-3
CAISPGRLDNEQFF,TGTGCCATCAGCCCCGGGCGCCTAGACAATGAGCAGTTCTTC,TRBV4-2,NA,NA,TRBJ2-1
CASSFGSGSTDTQYF,TGTGCCAGCAGTTTTGGTAGCGGAAGCACAGATACGCAGTATTTT,TRBV12-3/TRBV12-4,NA,NA,TRBJ2-3
CASSPPGQGVNEQFF,TGTGCCAGCTCACCACCGGGACAGGGAGTAAATGAGCAGTTCTTC,TRBV18,TRBD1,few,TRBJ2-1
CSVKSMGEAFF,TGCAGCGTTAAAAGTATGGGTGAAGCTTTCTTT,TRBV29-1,NA,NA,TRBJ1-1
CASRDRELSRAFF,TGTGCCAGCAGAGACAGGGAGTTATCACGAGCTTTCTTT,TRBV25-1,TRBD1,NA,TRBJ1-1
CASSEGTSGVNTDTQYF,TGTGCCAGCAGTGAGGGGACTAGCGGAGTGAACACAGATACGCAGTATTTT,TRBV25-1,TRBD2,NA,TRBJ2-3
CSVEGRGTADTQYF,TGCAGCGTTGAAGGCAGGGGCACAGCAGATACGCAGTATTTT,TRBV29-1,NA,NA,TRBJ2-3
CSVGRGTGNEQFF,TGCAGCGTTGGACGCGGGACGGGCAATGAGCAGTTCTTC,TRBV29-1,NA,NA,TRBJ2-1
CASSSTSPLHF,TGTGCCAGCAGTTCGACTTCGCCCCTCCACTTT,TRBV12-3/TRBV12-4,NA,many,TRBJ1-6
CSASRQGSTDTQYF,TGCAGTGCTTCCCGACAGGGTAGCACAGATACGCAGTATTTT,TRBV20-1,TRBD1,few,TRBJ2-3
CSAPKLAGAEEQYF,TGCAGTGCTCCCAAGCTAGCGGGAGCGGAGGAGCAGTACTTC,TRBV20-1,TRBD2,few,TRBJ2-7
CAISRDRESYEQYF,TGTGCCATCAGCCGGGACAGGGAATCCTACGAGCAGTACTTC,TRBV10-3,TRBD1,few,TRBJ2-7
CASSFQGSRVLTF,TGCGCCAGCAGCTTTCAAGGGAGCAGAGTCCTGACTTTC,TRBV5-1,NA,few,TRBJ2-6
CASSPGQGATYEQYF,TGTGCCAGCAGCCCGGGACAGGGGGCCACCTACGAGCAGTACTTC,TRBV7-6,TRBD1,NA,TRBJ2-7
CASSQGRQNYGYTF,TGTGCCAGCAGCCAAGGGAGGCAAAACTATGGCTACACCTTC,TRBV14,NA,NA,TRBJ1-2
CASSLSGPSTDTQYF,TGTGCCAGCAGCTTGAGCGGGCCTAGCACAGATACGCAGTATTTT,TRBV7-6,NA,NA,TRBJ2-3
CASSLGGPHEQFF,TGTGCCAGCAGTTTAGGAGGGCCACATGAGCAGTTCTTC,TRBV28,NA,few,TRBJ2-1
CASSPSGPAGASYEQYF,TGCGCCAGCAGCCCGTCCGGGCCCGCGGGGGCCTCCTACGAGCAGTACTTC,TRBV4-3,NA,NA,TRBJ2-7
CASSRFGIPEQFF,TGTGCCAGCAGCCGTTTCGGGATTCCCGAGCAGTTCTTC,TRBV3-1,NA,NA,TRBJ2-1
CASSSLVGGTYEQYF,TGTGCCAGCAGCTCCCTCGTGGGTGGGACCTACGAGCAGTACTTC,TRBV7-8,NA,NA,TRBJ2-7
CASRGDYSSYNEQFF,TGTGCCAGCAGAGGGGACTATAGCTCCTACAATGAGCAGTTCTTC,TRBV12-3/TRBV12-4,TRBD2,NA,TRBJ2-1
CSASPNEQFF,TGCAGTGCTAGCCCCAATGAGCAGTTCTTC,TRBV20-1,NA,NA,TRBJ2-1
CASSPGWTGPTEAFF,TGCGCCAGCAGCCCCGGATGGACAGGGCCCACTGAAGCTTTCTTT,TRBV5-1,TRBD1,many,TRBJ1-1
CSVDGAGQGALKAGEQYF,TGCAGCGTTGACGGTGCGGGACAGGGGGCGTTAAAGGCTGGTGAGCAGTACTTC,TRBV29-1,TRBD1,NA,TRBJ2-7
CASSSTDRLQAF,TGTGCCAGCAGCTCGACCGACAGGCTTCAGGCCTTC,TRBV7-2,NA,NA,TRBJ2-4
CASSLNRIEQYF,TGTGCCAGTTCATTGAACAGGATCGAGCAGTACTTC,TRBV2,NA,NA,TRBJ2-7
CASSLRGMGEQFF,TGTGCCAGCAGCTTAAGGGGTATGGGTGAGCAGTTCTTC,TRBV7-9,NA,few,TRBJ2-1